These 12 T cell receptor beta chains share one sample of origin, sequenced in a study of cytomegalovirus exposure and HLA in healthy donors. Generated by immunoSEQ multiplex PCR, the TCRdb table keeps only in-frame clones and is missing some. The sample lists approximately 200,000 clones, about 81% occurring once. The sample consisted of PBMCs. These receptors all come from a woman aged 30 to 39 in good health and CMV-seronegative.

Remarks on this clone: Other DNA variants within this sample encode the same CDR3. This CDR3 reads CASSSGTGAYEQYF. CDR3 DNA sequence: TGTGCCAGCAGTTCAGGGACAGGGGCCTACGAGCAGTACTTC. The J gene is TRBJ2-7, the V gene TRBV28; TRBD1 aligns across 10 bases. This CDR3 contains 14 residues. Germline V CDR1 and CDR2: MDHEN, SYDVKM. The V segment lost 4 bases and the J segment 2 bases; nucleotides outside the gene matches: 2. Complete variable domain (other parts from reference TRBV28 and TRBJ2-7): DVKVTQSSRYLVKRTGEKVFLECVQDMDHENMFWYRQDPGLGLRLIYFSYDVKMKEKGDIPEGYSVSREKKERFSLILESASTNQTSMYLCASSSGTGAYEQYFGPGTRLTVT.

This chain joins TRBV25-1 and TRBJ1-6, with 9 positions matching TRBD1. The CDR3 spans 15 residues. After removal of 8 bases from V and 5 bases from J, the junction contained 7 bases not matched to a gene. Germline V gene lookup returns CDR1 MGHDK and CDR2 SYGVNS. The CDR3 sequence is CASGVRDRDNSPLHF. CDR3 nucleotide sequence: TGTGCCAGCGGGGTCCGGGACAGGGATAATTCACCCCTCCACTTT.

The chain recombines TRBV5-6 with TRBJ2-3, with D maybe TRBD1 (5 bases). Germline V gene lookup returns CDR1 SGHDT and CDR2 YYEEEE. CDR3 length: 14 residues. Trimming pared 2 bases from V and 2 bases from J, leaving 9 bases between. DNA for the CDR3: TGTGCCAGCAGCTTCCGGACAAACACAGATACGCAGTATTTT. Amino acids: CASSFRTNTDTQYF.

The genes are TRBV5-1 and TRBJ1-2, with D hard to call. CDR1 SGHRS and CDR2 YFSETQ come from the germline V gene. Between the trimmed V and J ends, which lost 1 base and 7 bases, there was a span of 8 bases. This CDR3 comprises 12 residues. The CDR3 here is CASSLMDSGYTF. The CDR3 bases are TGCGCCAGCAGCTTGATGGACTCTGGCTACACCTTC.

For the CDR3, the DNA is TGTGCCAGCTCACCGTCGGGGAGAAACTATGGCTACACCTTC. Amino acids: CASSPSGRNYGYTF. The chain links TRBV18 to TRBJ1-2; D not certain. Per the germline V gene, CDR1 is KGHSH and CDR2 is LQKENI. V was clipped by 3 bases and J by 2 bases, with 10 bases between them. This CDR3 contains 14 residues. Full variable domain (rest looked up from reference TRBV18 and TRBJ1-2): NAGVMQNPRHLVRRRGQEARLRCSPMKGHSHVYWYRQLPEEGLKFMVYLQKENIIDESGMPKERFSAEFPKEGPSILRIQQVVRGDSAAYFCASSPSGRNYGYTFGSGTRLTVV.

The chain has TRBV30 and TRBJ2-1; a weak D match, TRBD2 (5 bases). Germline V CDR1 and CDR2: GTSNPN, SVGIG (reference sequence). Trimming cost V 4 bases and J 7 bases, with 17 bases left between them. The CDR3 has 14 amino acids. CDR3 sequence: CAWIPGPGINEQFF. Here the CDR3 DNA reads TGTGCCTGGATCCCGGGTCCCGGGATAAATGAGCAGTTCTTC.

This chain links TRBV10-3 with TRBJ1-1; weak D call: TRBD1 (5 bases). V lost 7 bases and J lost 1, with 13 bases in between. The germline CDR1 and CDR2 sequences are ENHRY and SYGVKD. The CDR3 contains 14 residues. The CDR3 coding sequence is TGTGCCATCAAGGGCAGGGCGGAGAACACTGAAGCTTTCTTT. It is translated as CAIKGRAENTEAFF.

This rearrangement joins TRBV7-8 to TRBJ1-2; 9 bases fit TRBD1. The CDR3 has 16 residues. V lost 0 bases, J lost 4 bases, and 6 bases stayed unmatched. Germline V gene sequence: CDR1 SGHVS, CDR2 FQNEAQ. In DNA form, the CDR3 reads TGTGCCAGCAGCTTAGCTGGGGGACAGGGCGTCTATGGCTACACCTTC. Translated: CASSLAGGQGVYGYTF.

The count of this clone is one. The J gene is TRBJ2-3, the V gene TRBV6-5, with D possibly being TRBD2 (6 bases). Germline-derived CDR1 and CDR2 are MNHEY and SVGAGI. The CDR3 contains 14 residues. V was shortened by 6 bases and J by 1 base, with 11 bases between the two germline ends. This chain's CDR3 is CASRSAGRTDTQYF. The CDR3 region has the DNA TGTGCCAGCAGGTCCGCGGGGCGCACAGATACGCAGTATTTT.

The chain carries TRBV7-6 and TRBJ2-1; TRBD1 aligns across 8 bases. The CDR3 has 15 amino acids. Germline CDR1 and CDR2: SGHVS and FNYEAQ. V trimming: 5 bases; J trimming: 6 bases; junction bases outside the gene matches: 9. The CDR3 loop is CASSAAGTGSNEQFF. The CDR3 DNA reads as TGTGCCAGCAGCGCAGCCGGGACAGGAAGCAATGAGCAGTTCTTC.

The CDR3 here is CASSQETANSPLHF. The CDR3 DNA is TGTGCCAGCAGCCAAGAAACAGCTAATTCACCCCTCCACTTT. The V and J genes are TRBV14 and TRBJ1-6; unclear D gene. V was clipped by 0 bases and J by 6 bases, with 6 bases between them. Germline V CDR1 and CDR2: SGHDN, FVKESK. The CDR3 totals 14 residues.

The V call is TRBV27, the J call TRBJ2-3, with 9 nucleotides matching TRBD2. Germline CDR1 reads MNHEY; CDR2 reads SMNVEV (reference sequence). The ends lost 5 bases at V and 0 bases at J; junction bases unmatched: 6. This CDR3 spans 16 amino acids. CDR3 in DNA: TGTGCCAGCAGTGACCCGACTAGCGGAAGCACAGATACGCAGTATTTT. It is translated as CASSDPTSGSTDTQYF.